The 29 T cell receptor beta chains given below trace back to one sample, sequenced in a study of cytomegalovirus exposure and HLA in healthy donors. 60 Vbeta and 13 Jbeta primers were used in PCR. Some clones are missing from TCRdb's copy, which holds only in-frame ones; the method was immunoSEQ multiplex PCR. The repertoire consists of fewer than 250,000 clones, with about 81% occurring once and the leading ten covering around 2%. The material sequenced was PBMCs. These receptors originate from a man aged 18 to 29 in good health and CMV-seronegative.

This chain connects TRBV5-4 to TRBJ1-2; 7 nucleotides line up with TRBD1. Germline values: CDR1 SGHNT, CDR2 YYREEE (reference sequence). This CDR3 comprises 15 residues. Trimming at V came to 3 bases and at J to 3 bases, leaving 8 bases not matched to a gene. This CDR3 is CASSSEGGAHYGYTF. The CDR3 DNA is TGTGCCAGCAGCTCTGAAGGGGGCGCCCACTATGGCTACACCTTC.

The chain is built from TRBV6-5 and TRBJ2-1; TRBD2 aligns across 7 bases. V shed 5 bases and J 7 bases; nucleotides not matched to a gene: 8. Germline loops: CDR1 MNHEY, CDR2 SVGAGI. The CDR3 has 14 residues. Written as DNA, the CDR3 is TGTGCCAGCAGTCCGGGACTATTGGGGAATGAGCAGTTCTTC. Its translation is CASSPGLLGNEQFF.

This chain connects TRBV11-2 to TRBJ2-5; no definite D call. The CDR3 contains 13 residues. V was cut by 6 bases and J by 5 bases, with 13 bases left in between. Per germline, CDR1 SGHAT and CDR2 FQNNGV. The DNA of the CDR3 is TGTGCCAGCAGTTACTCCTTTCCCGAGACCCAGTACTTC. Amino acid sequence: CASSYSFPETQYF.

This chain connects TRBV7-9 to TRBJ2-1; 13 bases align to TRBD2. Germline V gene lookup returns CDR1 SEHNR and CDR2 FQNEAQ (reference sequence). Trimming removed 5 bases from V and 6 bases from J; junction bases left unmatched: 7. The CDR3 runs to 16 residues. The CDR3 reads CASSQTSGRVGNEQFF. In nucleotides, the CDR3 is TGTGCCAGCAGCCAAACTAGCGGGAGGGTGGGCAATGAGCAGTTCTTC.

The V gene is TRBV19, the J gene TRBJ2-6; 8 positions agree with TRBD1. The CDR3 is 18 residues long. The germline V gene encodes CDR1 LNHDA and CDR2 SQIVND (reference sequence). Trimming removed 10 bases from V and 2 bases from J; junction bases left unmatched: 16. The CDR3 region is CATSPDRVFPAGANVLTF. DNA of the CDR3: TGTGCCACTTCCCCGGACAGGGTTTTTCCCGCTGGGGCCAACGTCCTGACTTTC.

This clone was counted a few times. The chain carries TRBV11-1 and TRBJ2-3, with TRBD1 matching over 7 bases. The CDR3 runs 15 residues. V shed 5 bases and J 0 bases; nucleotides not matched to a gene: 5. Germline loops: CDR1 SGHAT, CDR2 FQDESV (reference sequence). CDR3 residues: CASSETGASTDTQYF. CDR3 DNA: TGTGCCAGCAGCGAAACAGGGGCAAGCACAGATACGCAGTATTTT.

The chain carries TRBV10-3 and TRBJ2-1; 9 positions agree with TRBD2. The CDR3 extends over 15 amino acids. The ends lost 11 bases at V and 0 bases at J; junction bases unmatched: 8. Germline lookup yields CDR1 ENHRY and CDR2 SYGVKD. The CDR3 reads CAHSGSTSSYNEQFF. In DNA form, the CDR3 reads TGTGCCCATAGCGGGAGTACCAGCTCCTACAATGAGCAGTTCTTC.

The rearrangement links TRBV7-6 to TRBJ2-3, with D perhaps matching TRBD1 (5 bases). Trimming removed 5 bases from V and 0 bases from J, with 9 bases in between. The CDR3 is made up of 14 amino acids. The germline gives CDR1 SGHVS, CDR2 FNYEAQ. CDR3 sequence: CASSPGWSTDTQYF. The CDR3 nucleotides read TGTGCCAGCAGCCCAGGGTGGAGCACAGATACGCAGTATTTT.

The J gene is TRBJ2-3, the V gene TRBV5-1; 12 nucleotides agree with TRBD2. Germline V lookup: CDR1 SGHRS, CDR2 YFSETQ. Unmatched junction bases numbered 4, after V lost 4 bases and J lost 1 base. The length of the CDR3 is 16 residues. Here the CDR3 DNA reads TGCGCCAGCAGCCAGACTAGCGGGAGCCGCACAGATACGCAGTATTTT. This encodes CASSQTSGSRTDTQYF. The entire variable domain, with the rest obtained from reference TRBV5-1 and TRBJ2-3, is as follows: KAGVTQTPRYLIKTRGQQVTLSCSPISGHRSVSWYQQTPGQGLQFLFEYFSETQRNKGNFPGRFSGRQFSNSRSEMNVSTLELGDSALYLCASSQTSGSRTDTQYFGPGTRLTVL.

The chain recombines TRBV9 with TRBJ2-3; 8 bases map to TRBD2. There are 14 residues in the CDR3. CDR1 is SGDLS and CDR2 is YYNGEE in the germline V gene. The ends lost 6 bases at V and 9 bases at J; junction bases unmatched: 12. In DNA, the CDR3 is TGTGCCAGCACGAGTGGCGGGGGGAAGAAAACGCAGTATTTT. This sequence encodes CASTSGGGKKTQYF. Combining the CDR3 with reference TRBV9 and TRBJ2-3 gives the whole variable domain DSGVTQTPKHLITATGQRVTLRCSPRSGDLSVYWYQQSLDQGLQFLIQYYNGEERAKGNILERFSAQQFPDLHSELNLSSLELGDSALYFCASTSGGGKKTQYFGPGTRLTVL.

This rearrangement joins TRBV9 to TRBJ2-1; 7 bases agree with TRBD2. The CDR3 runs to 15 residues. CDR1 and CDR2 from the germline V gene are SGDLS and YYNGEE. After removal of 0 bases from V and 6 bases from J, the junction contained 6 bases not matched to a gene. CDR3 sequence (DNA): TGTGCCAGCAGCGTAGGACGGGAGGACCCCAATGAGCAGTTCTTC. The encoded protein is CASSVGREDPNEQFF. The variable domain in full, completed from reference TRBV9 and TRBJ2-1, reads DSGVTQTPKHLITATGQRVTLRCSPRSGDLSVYWYQQSLDQGLQFLIQYYNGEERAKGNILERFSAQQFPDLHSELNLSSLELGDSALYFCASSVGREDPNEQFFGPGTRLTVL.

V usage is TRBV7-6 and J usage is TRBJ1-5; 7 nucleotides match TRBD1. With V trimmed by 5 bases and J by 1 base, 5 bases remained unmatched. Germline V gene lookup returns CDR1 SGHVS and CDR2 FNYEAQ. The CDR3 contains 15 residues. In DNA, the CDR3 is TGTGCCAGCAGCCAAATGACAGGGAGCAATCAGCCCCAGCATTTT. Translation: CASSQMTGSNQPQHF.

For this clone: The junction shows a germline mismatch at one end, possibly a read error. The chain combines TRBV15 with TRBJ1-6; D gene unclear. This CDR3 is 15 amino acids long. Germline V gene data show CDR1 as LNHNV and CDR2 as YYDKDF (reference sequence). CDR3 region: CATSAWSSDNSPLHF. CDR3 sequence (DNA): TGTGCCACCAGCGCCTGGAGCTCCGATAATTCACCCCTCCACTTT.

In regard to this clone: The identical CDR3 is also encoded by other nucleotide sequences in the sample. The V and J genes are TRBV4-3 and TRBJ2-7; TRBD1 agrees at 8 bases. The CDR3 is 15 amino acids. The V segment lost 0 bases and the J segment 3 bases; nucleotides outside the gene matches: 4. The germline V gene encodes CDR1 LGHNA and CDR2 YSLEER. The CDR3 DNA reads as TGCGCCAGCAGCCAAGACAGGACAGGGAACTACGAGCAGTACTTC. Translating gives CASSQDRTGNYEQYF.

This clone came up once. The gene calls are TRBV4-1 and TRBJ2-6, with 7 bases fitting TRBD1. This CDR3 has 15 amino acids. J gave up 2 bases and V 8 bases, and 6 bases lay outside the gene matches. Germline assignment: CDR1 MGHRA and CDR2 YSYEKL. CDR3 bases: TGCGCCAGCGGACAGGTTAACCCTGGGGCCAACGTCCTGACTTTC. Translated, it gives CASGQVNPGANVLTF.

This clone was counted a single time. The chain has TRBV28 and TRBJ2-3; TRBD2 matches 13 bases. Trimming took 6 bases from V and 2 from J; bases not matched to a gene: 5. This CDR3 comprises 16 residues. Looked up from germline, CDR1 is MDHEN and CDR2 is SYDVKM. CDR3 sequence: CASRPGTSGNTDTQYF. The CDR3 bases are TGTGCCAGCAGACCGGGGACTAGCGGGAACACAGATACGCAGTATTTT.

Worth noting for this clone: One end of the junction fails to match germline, which may point to a read error. This sequence joins TRBV7-9 and TRBJ1-2; D perhaps matches TRBD1 (6 bases). Germline V lookup: CDR1 SEHNR, CDR2 FQNEAQ (reference sequence). This CDR3 spans 16 amino acids. CDR3 protein: CSSSTQTGLLLYGYTF. In nucleotides, the CDR3 is TGTTCCAGCAGCACCCAAACAGGGCTACTCCTCTATGGCTACACCTTC.

The chain couples TRBV10-1 to TRBJ1-4, with a possible D match to TRBD1 (5 bases). The CDR3 consists of 14 residues. From germline, CDR1 is WNHNN and CDR2 SYGVQD (reference sequence). Deletions cut 3 bases from V and 5 bases from J, with 10 bases between. CDR3 amino acids: CASSESGRNEKLFF. CDR3 bases: TGCGCCAGCAGTGAATCAGGGAGGAATGAAAAACTGTTTTTT.

The chain has TRBV7-9 and TRBJ1-1; no clear D gene. Germline V gene data show CDR1 as SEHNR and CDR2 as FQNEAQ (reference sequence). This CDR3 contains 11 residues. Trimming took 6 bases from V and 7 from J, leaving 9 bases between them. This chain's CDR3 is CASSVLNEAFF. In DNA form, the CDR3 reads TGTGCCAGCAGTGTCCTTAATGAAGCTTTCTTT.

The J gene is TRBJ2-7, the V gene TRBV5-4; D is undetermined. This CDR3 comprises 11 residues. V was clipped by 3 bases and J by 3 bases, with 4 bases between them. Germline V gene data show CDR1 as SGHNT and CDR2 as YYREEE (reference sequence). DNA for the CDR3: TGTGCCAGCAGCTCCCTCTACGAGCAGTACTTC. It yields the protein CASSSLYEQYF. Full variable domain (remainder filled in from reference TRBV5-4 and TRBJ2-7): ETGVTQSPTHLIKTRGQQVTLRCSSQSGHNTVSWYQQALGQGPQFIFQYYREEENGRGNFPPRFSGLQFPNYSSELNVNALELDDSALYLCASSSLYEQYFGPGTRLTVT.

The chain has TRBV10-3 and TRBJ2-1; D perhaps matches TRBD2 (6 bases). V was trimmed by 2 bases and J by 10 bases, leaving 15 bases between them. Germline lookup yields CDR1 ENHRY and CDR2 SYGVKD. This CDR3 region has 14 residues. This CDR3 is CAISETRRGTEQFF. The CDR3 nucleotides read TGTGCCATCAGTGAGACAAGGAGGGGAACAGAGCAGTTCTTC.

The genes are TRBV29-1 and TRBJ1-4, with 11 bases fitting TRBD1. The CDR3 contains 13 residues. The germline V gene has CDR1 SQVTM and CDR2 ANQGSEA. Trimming removed 6 bases from V and 7 bases from J; junction bases left unmatched: 4. The CDR3 DNA sequence: TGCAGCGTCGGGACAGGGGGAAGTGAAAAACTGTTTTTT. As protein: CSVGTGGSEKLFF.

The chain combines TRBV2 with TRBJ1-1, with D perhaps TRBD1 (5 bases). Germline loops: CDR1 SNHLY, CDR2 FYNNEI. The CDR3 loop spans 15 amino acids. Trimming left V 7 bases short and J 1 base short, with 16 bases between. The CDR3 here is CASTITRGRNTEAFF. CDR3 sequence (DNA): TGTGCCAGCACCATTACAAGGGGAAGGAACACTGAAGCTTTCTTT.

This clone has more than one count but fewer than ten. The V gene is TRBV6-5, the J gene TRBJ2-7, with D possibly matching TRBD1 (6 bases). The CDR3 is 15 residues long. Trimming cost V 2 bases and J 1 base, with 12 bases left between them. Germline V gives CDR1 MNHEY, CDR2 SVGAGI. The CDR3 sequence is CASSYATGSSYEQYF. The DNA for the CDR3 is TGTGCCAGCAGTTACGCTACAGGGTCTTCCTACGAGCAGTACTTC.

The chain has TRBV2 and TRBJ1-6; TRBD1 agrees at 7 bases. Germline V gives CDR1 SNHLY, CDR2 FYNNEI. The J segment lost 2 bases and the V segment lost 3 bases, leaving 4 bases of the junction unmatched. The CDR3 is 16 residues long. CDR3 loop: CASSDTGVTYNSPLHF. As DNA, the CDR3 is TGTGCCAGCAGTGATACAGGGGTCACCTATAATTCACCCCTCCACTTT.

V is TRBV7-9 and J is TRBJ1-5; 7 bases are shared with TRBD1. The V gene end was trimmed by 1 base and the J gene end by 0 bases; junction bases not matched to a gene: 6. This CDR3 spans 17 amino acids. Germline-derived CDR1 and CDR2 are SEHNR and FQNEAQ (reference sequence). CDR3 nucleotides: TGTGCCAGCAGCTTAGTAAAGGGGGCCTATAGCAATCAGCCCCAGCATTTT. Protein: CASSLVKGAYSNQPQHF.

This chain joins TRBV19 and TRBJ1-4; D remains unclear. V gave up 4 bases and J gave up 5 bases, with 14 bases separating them. CDR3 size: 15 residues. The germline CDR1 and CDR2 sequences are LNHDA and SQIVND (reference sequence). The CDR3 sequence is CASSKRLEKNEKLFF. CDR3 DNA sequence: TGTGCCAGTAGTAAGCGACTGGAAAAGAATGAAAAACTGTTTTTT.

The chain links TRBV6-5 to TRBJ2-1, with TRBD2 matching over 7 bases. Germline V gives CDR1 MNHEY, CDR2 SVGAGI. The trim removed 5 bases at V and 6 bases at J, leaving 7 bases unmatched. This CDR3 comprises 14 residues. The CDR3, as DNA: TGTGCCAGCAGTAAACCAACTAGCGCCAATGAGCAGTTCTTC. It is translated as CASSKPTSANEQFF.

The chain couples TRBV4-3 to TRBJ1-4; 7 bases agree with TRBD1. Germline loops: CDR1 LGHNA, CDR2 YSLEER. Trimming at V came to 3 bases and at J to 7 bases, leaving 8 bases not matched to a gene. This CDR3 region has 15 residues. The DNA for the CDR3 is TGCGCCAGCAGCCACGCGACAGGGTTGGGTGAAAAACTGTTTTTT. Encoded protein: CASSHATGLGEKLFF.